The clone carrying this T cell receptor beta chain was picked up many times. The data derive from a study of T-cell memory formation after mild COVID-19. The V gene end was trimmed by 3 bases and the J gene end by 4 bases; junction bases not matched to a gene: 3. Germline CDR1 is MRHNA and CDR2 is SNTAGT. The CDR3 length is 15 residues. TCRdb itself ran the 5' RACE reads through MiXCR, one entry per CDR3 protein. Here the sample spans 300,000 to 400,000 distinct CDR3 sequences, roughly 13% being singletons. This TCR derives from a man between 18 and 35 years old who had mild COVID-19 (a few samples of this study predate the infection). Cell type and time point are not known. This chain connects TRBV6-4 to TRBJ2-2, with 9 bases matching TRBD1. Material for sequencing was PBMCs or a T cell subset sorted from them (not recorded which). CDR3 sequence (DNA): TGTGCCAGCAGTGAGGAGACAGGGGGCACCGGGGAGCTGTTTTTT. Its protein product is CASSEETGGTGELFF.